The source of this T cell receptor (beta chain) is a study of T cell responses to AZD1222 COVID-19 vaccine. For the study at large: Second doses were pooled across both intervals (about 4 or about 12 weeks).

Study conclusions and caveats: Donors skewed white British and female; clonal diversity was possibly underestimated. Researchers report vaccine-associated CD4 TCRs spanning spike, with dominance at 160-218 and 743-854. As reported, nearly half of all spike-specific TCRs target variant regions that are unmutated.

For this clone: The antigen is undetermined.

Here immunoSEQ multiplex PCR was the method, and the copy in TCRdb shows in-frame clones only, minus some. The sample yields about 140,000 clones, around 90% seen once. Germline lookup yields CDR1 GTSNPN and CDR2 SVGIG (reference sequence). The CDR3 covers 16 residues. Trimming left V 2 bases short and J 0 bases short, with 14 bases between. Sequenced material: peripheral blood, taken on day 0 of AZD1222 vaccination. This clonotype was sampled from an adult in good health. The chain couples TRBV30 to TRBJ1-3, with D maybe TRBD1 (5 bases). The DNA for the CDR3 is TGTGCCTGGAGTTATTGGAGGGGTCGCTCTGGAAACACCATATATTTT. Translated, it gives CAWSYWRGRSGNTIYF.